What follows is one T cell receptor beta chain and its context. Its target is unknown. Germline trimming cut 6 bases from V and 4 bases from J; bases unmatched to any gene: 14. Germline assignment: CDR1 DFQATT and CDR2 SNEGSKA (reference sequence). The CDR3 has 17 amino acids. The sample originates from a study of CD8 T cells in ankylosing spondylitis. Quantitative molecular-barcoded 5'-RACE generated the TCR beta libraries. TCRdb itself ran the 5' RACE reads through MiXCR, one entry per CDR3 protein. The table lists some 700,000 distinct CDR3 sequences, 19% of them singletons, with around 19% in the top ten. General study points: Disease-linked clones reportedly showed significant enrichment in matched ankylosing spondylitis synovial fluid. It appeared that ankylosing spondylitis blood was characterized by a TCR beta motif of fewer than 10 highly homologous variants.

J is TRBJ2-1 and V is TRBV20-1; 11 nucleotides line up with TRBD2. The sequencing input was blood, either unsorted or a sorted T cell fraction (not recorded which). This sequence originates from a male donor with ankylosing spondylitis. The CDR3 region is CSANSFLLAGAYNEQFF. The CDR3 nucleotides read TGCAGTGCCAACTCTTTTCTACTAGCGGGGGCTTACAATGAGCAGTTCTTC.